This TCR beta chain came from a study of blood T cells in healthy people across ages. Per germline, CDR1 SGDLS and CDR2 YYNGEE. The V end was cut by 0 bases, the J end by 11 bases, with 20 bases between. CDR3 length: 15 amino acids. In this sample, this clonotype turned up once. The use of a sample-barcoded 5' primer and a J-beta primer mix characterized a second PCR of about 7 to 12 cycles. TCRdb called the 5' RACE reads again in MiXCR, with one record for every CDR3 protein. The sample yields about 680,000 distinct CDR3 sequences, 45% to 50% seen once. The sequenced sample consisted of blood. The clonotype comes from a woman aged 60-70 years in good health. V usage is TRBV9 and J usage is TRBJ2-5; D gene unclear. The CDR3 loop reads CASSVGVTMNNEQYF. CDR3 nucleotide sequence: TGTGCCAGCAGCGTAGGTGTGACAATGAACAATGAGCAGTACTTC.